A selection of T cell receptor beta chains follows, all from one sample in a study of cytomegalovirus exposure and HLA in healthy donors. Produced via immunoSEQ multiplex PCR; TCRdb's table is partial and in-frame only. The sample contains about 130,000 clones, around 76% of which appear only once. The source material was PBMCs. The receptor set was obtained from a woman aged 45-65 years in good health and CMV-seronegative. Both conserved end residues are part of each CDR3. The D gene is left open where the match is weak. A clone size is listed for some rows: how often the clone was seen (once, few, many), or a class if it is expanded.

>TRBV9|TRBD2|NA|TRBJ2-1
CASSVRTSGTGEQFF
TGTGCCAGCAGCGTAAGGACTAGCGGGACTGGTGAGCAGTTCTTC
>TRBV27|NA|NA|TRBJ2-5
CASSPTVRGLQETQYF
TGTGCCAGCAGTCCTACCGTGCGGGGATTACAAGAGACCCAGTACTTC
>TRBV27|NA|NA|TRBJ2-1
CASSRDWGVYNEQFF
TGTGCCAGCAGTCGGGACTGGGGGGTGTACAATGAGCAGTTCTTC
>TRBV18|TRBD2|NA|TRBJ2-1
CASSPRVAGVHEQFF
TGTGCCAGCTCACCACGGGTAGCGGGAGTCCATGAGCAGTTCTTC
>TRBV11-3|TRBD2|NA|TRBJ2-1
CASMRSGRRNEQFF
TGTGCCAGCATGCGTAGCGGGAGGAGAAATGAGCAGTTCTTC
>TRBV29-1|NA|NA|TRBJ2-3
CSVGISADTQYF
TGCAGCGTTGGTATCAGCGCGGATACGCAGTATTTT
>TRBV6-5|NA|NA|TRBJ1-1
CASSRNTEAFF
TGTGCCAGCAGCAGGAACACTGAAGCTTTCTTT
>TRBV19|NA|NA|TRBJ1-3
CASSVSSGQGSGNTIYF
TGTGCCAGTAGTGTGTCTTCTGGGCAGGGCTCTGGAAACACCATATATTTT
>TRBV9|TRBD1|NA|TRBJ1-1
CASSATGGTEAFF
TGTGCCAGCAGCGCCACAGGGGGCACTGAAGCTTTCTTT
>TRBV7-2|NA|NA|TRBJ1-1
CASSKNRVTEAFF
TGTGCCAGCAGCAAGAACCGGGTCACTGAAGCTTTCTTT
>TRBV29-1|NA|NA|TRBJ1-5
CSVADSYNQPQHF
TGCAGCGTTGCGGACAGCTACAATCAGCCCCAGCATTTT
>TRBV12-5|TRBD1|NA|TRBJ2-1
CASGTGTGGRDEQFF
TGTGCTAGTGGGACCGGGACAGGGGGACGTGATGAGCAGTTCTTC
>TRBV5-4|NA|once|TRBJ2-7
CASSFRGSYEQYF
TGTGCCAGCAGCTTTCGAGGGTCCTACGAGCAGTACTTC
>TRBV14|TRBD1|NA|TRBJ1-4
CASRRTGTANEKLFF
TGTGCCAGCAGGCGCACCGGGACAGCAAATGAAAAACTGTTTTTT
>TRBV7-9|NA|NA|TRBJ2-3
CASSRGTTDTQYF
TGTGCCAGCAGCAGGGGGACCACAGATACGCAGTATTTT
>TRBV29-1|NA|NA|TRBJ1-4
CSVDVGEKLFF
TGCAGCGTTGACGTCGGGGAAAAACTGTTTTTT
>TRBV4-2|NA|NA|TRBJ1-6
CASSQGGQGRSPLHF
TGTGCCAGCAGCCAAGGCGGTCAGGGGCGATCACCCCTCCACTTT
>TRBV11-2|NA|few|TRBJ1-5
CASSLGGGRQPQHF
TGTGCCAGCAGCTTAGGGGGGGGACGGCAGCCCCAGCATTTT
>TRBV2|NA|NA|TRBJ2-5
CASTLPRGTQYF
TGTGCCAGCACCCTCCCCCGGGGGACCCAGTACTTC
>TRBV2|NA|NA|TRBJ1-1
CASTRNTEAFF
TGTGCCAGCACCCGGAACACTGAAGCTTTCTTT
>TRBV28|NA|NA|TRBJ2-7
CASSLVDSYEQYF
TGTGCCAGCAGTTTAGTGGACAGCTACGAGCAGTACTTC
>TRBV28|NA|once|TRBJ2-1
CASSAGSPNEQFF
TGTGCCAGCAGCGCGGGATCTCCCAATGAGCAGTTCTTC
>TRBV29-1|NA|NA|TRBJ1-2
CSVVSPRGYTF
TGCAGCGTTGTATCCCCCCGTGGCTACACCTTC
>TRBV4-3|NA|few|TRBJ2-3
CASSQVQPGFTDTQYF
TGCGCCAGCAGCCAAGTCCAGCCGGGGTTCACAGATACGCAGTATTTT
>TRBV19|TRBD2|NA|TRBJ2-7
CASSITSGSSYEQYF
TGTGCCAGTAGTATAACTAGCGGGAGTTCCTACGAGCAGTACTTC
>TRBV14|NA|NA|TRBJ2-7
CASSQDVTVGEQYF
TGTGCCAGCAGCCAAGACGTGACGGTCGGGGAGCAGTACTTC
>TRBV4-3|TRBD2|NA|TRBJ2-3
CASSQEGSGATDTQYF
TGCGCCAGCAGCCAAGAGGGTAGCGGGGCCACAGATACGCAGTATTTT
>TRBV6-5|NA|once|TRBJ2-6
CASRNSGANVLTF
TGTGCCAGTAGAAATTCTGGGGCCAACGTCCTGACTTTC
>TRBV18|NA|once|TRBJ1-1
CASSIGTIEAFF
TGTGCCAGCTCAATTGGGACAATTGAAGCTTTCTTT
>TRBV28|TRBD2|NA|TRBJ2-3
CASITYRLAGDTDTQYF
TGTGCCAGCATCACTTACCGACTAGCGGGAGACACAGATACGCAGTATTTT
>TRBV9|TRBD1|NA|TRBJ2-3
CASSARWGQGADTQYF
TGTGCCAGCAGCGCCCGGTGGGGACAGGGAGCAGATACGCAGTATTTT
>TRBV6-1|NA|NA|TRBJ2-3
CASRALGGGKDTQYF
TGTGCCAGCAGGGCATTGGGGGGAGGAAAGGATACGCAGTATTTT
>TRBV21-1|NA|few|TRBJ1-4
CASSTNRGEGTTNEKLFF
TGTGCCAGCAGCACTAACAGGGGGGAAGGTACAACTAATGAAAAACTGTTTTTT
>TRBV29-1|TRBD2|NA|TRBJ2-7
CSVLGLAGGPREQYF
TGCAGCGTTCTCGGACTAGCGGGAGGGCCTCGTGAGCAGTACTTC
>TRBV28|NA|NA|TRBJ1-2
CASSLSPGVNYGYTF
TGTGCCAGCAGTTTATCCCCGGGGGTGAACTATGGCTACACCTTC
>TRBV28|TRBD1|NA|TRBJ2-7
CASSLWPGQGEYEQYF
TGTGCCAGCAGTCTCTGGCCGGGACAGGGGGAATACGAGCAGTACTTC
>TRBV7-8|NA|once|TRBJ1-3
CASRLNRAAYSGNTIYF
TGTGCCAGCAGACTCAACAGAGCCGCCTATTCTGGAAACACCATATATTTT
>TRBV12-5|NA|NA|TRBJ2-3
CASGPGQMGRADTQYF
TGTGCTAGTGGTCCCGGACAGATGGGGAGGGCAGATACGCAGTATTTT
>TRBV2|TRBD2|NA|TRBJ2-1
CASMTPGLADRRQFF
TGTGCCAGCATGACTCCGGGACTAGCCGACCGCAGACAGTTCTTC
>TRBV5-6|TRBD1|NA|TRBJ2-2
CASRLQGEGTGELFF
TGTGCCAGCAGGCTACAGGGGGAAGGCACCGGGGAGCTGTTTTTT
>TRBV27|NA|once|TRBJ1-5
CASSLSISGNQPQHF
TGTGCCAGCAGTTTATCGATCTCAGGGAACCAGCCCCAGCATTTT
>TRBV5-4|NA|NA|TRBJ2-2
CASRHEGGAYTGELFF
TGTGCCAGCAGACACGAAGGAGGTGCGTACACCGGGGAGCTGTTTTTT
>TRBV11-3|TRBD2|NA|TRBJ2-5
CASTRGTSGLQETQYF
TGTGCCAGCACCCGAGGAACTAGCGGCCTCCAAGAGACCCAGTACTTC